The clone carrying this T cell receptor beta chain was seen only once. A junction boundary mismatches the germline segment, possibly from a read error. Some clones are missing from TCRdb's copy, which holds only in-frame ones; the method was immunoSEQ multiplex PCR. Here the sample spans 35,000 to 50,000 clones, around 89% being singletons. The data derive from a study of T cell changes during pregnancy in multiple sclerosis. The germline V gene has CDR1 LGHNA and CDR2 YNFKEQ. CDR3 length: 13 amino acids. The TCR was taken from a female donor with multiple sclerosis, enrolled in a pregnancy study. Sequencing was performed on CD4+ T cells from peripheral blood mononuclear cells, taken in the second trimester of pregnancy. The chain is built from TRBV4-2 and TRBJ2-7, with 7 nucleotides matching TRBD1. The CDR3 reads CASSQRLQGQASF. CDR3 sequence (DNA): TGTGCCAGCAGCCAAAGGTTACAGGGGCAGGCATCCTTC.